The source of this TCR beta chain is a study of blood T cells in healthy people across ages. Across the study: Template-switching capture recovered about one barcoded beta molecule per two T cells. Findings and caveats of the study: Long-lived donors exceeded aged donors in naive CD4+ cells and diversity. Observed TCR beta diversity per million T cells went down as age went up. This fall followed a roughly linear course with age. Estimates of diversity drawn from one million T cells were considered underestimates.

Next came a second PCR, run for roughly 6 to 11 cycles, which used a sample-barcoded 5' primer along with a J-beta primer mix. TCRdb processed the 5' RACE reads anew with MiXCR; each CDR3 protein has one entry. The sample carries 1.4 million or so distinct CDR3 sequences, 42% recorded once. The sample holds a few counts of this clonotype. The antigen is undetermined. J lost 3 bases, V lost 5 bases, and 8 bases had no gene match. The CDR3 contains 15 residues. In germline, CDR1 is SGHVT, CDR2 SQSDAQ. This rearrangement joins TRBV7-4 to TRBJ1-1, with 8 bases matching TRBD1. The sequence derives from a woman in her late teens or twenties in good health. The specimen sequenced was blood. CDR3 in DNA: TGTGCCAGCAGCCCGCAGGGGGCGGTGCACACTGAAGCTTTCTTT. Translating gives CASSPQGAVHTEAFF. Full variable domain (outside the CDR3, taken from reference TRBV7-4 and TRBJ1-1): GAGVSQSPRYKVAKRGRDVALRCDSISGHVTLYWYRQTLGQGSEVLTYSQSDAQRDKSGRPSGRFSAERPERSVSTLKIQRTEQGDSAVYLCASSPQGAVHTEAFFGQGTRLTVV.